The 18 T cell receptor beta chains presented below share a single source sample, sequenced in a study of Graves' ophthalmopathy and Graves' hyperthyroidism. RNA transcripts provided the template for amplifying TCR beta CDR3 regions. A first-round RT-PCR used HTBI primers, followed by a second-round multiplex PCR. Via MiXCR, TCRdb re-called the multiplex PCR reads, giving one row per CDR3 protein. Counted here are about half a million distinct CDR3 sequences, 14% occurring once; the ten biggest clones make up roughly 10%. What was sequenced was blood. These TCRs come from a woman aged 25 to 39 with Graves' ophthalmopathy.

This clonotype occurred once. The chain combines TRBV6-1 with TRBJ2-5; D is uncertain. The CDR3 has 13 amino acids. V gave up 2 bases and J gave up 5 bases, with 9 bases separating them. CDR1 and CDR2 (germline): MNHNS, SASEGT. The CDR3 DNA reads as TGTGCCAGCAGTGAACGGTTAGGGGAGACCCAGTACTTC. It translates to CASSERLGETQYF.

The V call is TRBV6-1, the J call TRBJ1-2, with D tentatively TRBD1 (5 bases). The CDR3 length is 16 residues. V was pared by 3 bases and J by 4 bases, with 18 bases between. Germline CDR1 is MNHNS and CDR2 is SASEGT. The CDR3 DNA is TGTGCCAGCAGTGAGACAACGGACGGGGCTTTCTATGGCTACACCTTC. It codes for CASSETTDGAFYGYTF.

This clonotype appeared many times. The gene calls are TRBV30 and TRBJ2-5; 7 bases match TRBD2. From germline, CDR1 is GTSNPN and CDR2 SVGIG (reference sequence). CDR3 length: 13 residues. J gave up 5 bases and V 3 bases, and 6 bases lay outside the gene matches. The CDR3 is CAWRPGGRETQYF. The CDR3 DNA reads TGTGCCTGGAGGCCGGGGGGTCGGGAGACCCAGTACTTC.

V usage is TRBV6-1 and J usage is TRBJ2-2; 7 nucleotides line up with TRBD1. The V gene end was trimmed by 6 bases and the J gene end by 7 bases; junction bases not matched to a gene: 14. Germline V gene sequence: CDR1 MNHNS, CDR2 SASEGT. The CDR3 totals 16 residues. CDR3 protein: CASRSPTGILGGELFF. The CDR3 DNA is TGTGCCAGCAGGAGCCCGACAGGGATCCTCGGCGGGGAGCTGTTTTTT.

This clonotype was seen many times. The chain has TRBV12-3 or TRBV12-4 and TRBJ1-1; no clear D gene. The length of the CDR3 is 15 residues. Trimming stripped 3 bases from V and 1 base from J, with 12 bases between. CDR3 coding DNA: TGTGCCAGCAGTTTGAAGATGTGGTGGAACACTGAAGCTTTCTTT. It codes for CASSLKMWWNTEAFF.

This clonotype has a count of ten or more. The CDR3 protein is CASSLSQGKETQYF. The CDR3 DNA is TGTGCCAGCAGCCTATCACAGGGCAAAGAGACCCAGTACTTC. J is TRBJ2-5 and V is TRBV3-1; the D gene is possibly TRBD1 (6 bases). CDR1 LGHDT and CDR2 YNNKEL come from the germline V gene (reference sequence). Trimming shortened V by 4 bases and J by 3 bases, and 12 bases separated the two germline ends. The CDR3 has 14 residues.

V is TRBV7-9 and J is TRBJ1-6; no firm D call. Trimming took 1 base from V and 8 from J, leaving 18 bases between them. The CDR3 runs to 17 residues. Germline-derived CDR1 and CDR2 are SEHNR and FQNEAQ (reference sequence). The CDR3, as DNA: TGTGCCAGCAGCTTAGATCCAGGCTTGGGTCCTCATTCACCCCTCCACTTT. It yields the protein CASSLDPGLGPHSPLHF. Using reference TRBV7-9 and TRBJ1-6 for the parts outside the CDR3, the full variable domain is DTGVSQNPRHKITKRGQNVTFRCDPISEHNRLYWYRQTLGQGPEFLTYFQNEAQLEKSRLLSDRFSAERPKGSFSTLEIQRTEQGDSAMYLCASSLDPGLGPHSPLHFGNGTRLTVT.

J is TRBJ1-3 and V is TRBV28; 8 bases map to TRBD1. Germline-derived CDR1 and CDR2 are MDHEN and SYDVKM. V shed 5 bases and J 0 bases; nucleotides not matched to a gene: 9. This CDR3 comprises 17 residues. The CDR3 DNA sequence: TGTGCCAGCAGTCGTCCCGGACAGGGCGCCTCTGGAAACACCATATATTTT. Translating gives CASSRPGQGASGNTIYF.

This rearrangement joins TRBV3-1 to TRBJ1-2; D not certain. With 1 base removed from V and 4 bases from J, the gap between germline ends came to 10 bases. Germline V gene data show CDR1 as LGHDT and CDR2 as YNNKEL (reference sequence). The CDR3 totals 14 residues. The CDR3 bases are TGTGCCAGCAGCCAAGTAGGCCGGATCTATGGCTACACCTTC. Translation gives CASSQVGRIYGYTF.

This clonotype showed up many times. The rearrangement links TRBV12-3 or TRBV12-4 to TRBJ1-1; maybe TRBD1 (5 bases). The CDR3 covers 13 residues. Trimming took off 7 bases at V and 4 bases at J, with 13 bases between the two ends. The CDR3 is CASNFGGGTEAFF. The CDR3 region has the DNA TGTGCCAGCAACTTTGGGGGGGGCACTGAAGCTTTCTTT.

This sequence joins TRBV5-1 and TRBJ2-2; 7 nucleotides line up with TRBD1. The CDR3 extends over 16 amino acids. Germline loops: CDR1 SGHRS, CDR2 YFSETQ. Losses at the gene ends were 1 base for V and 6 bases for J; bases not matched to a gene: 9. CDR3 sequence: CASSLPLGQVAGELFF. DNA for the CDR3: TGCGCCAGCAGCTTGCCCCTTGGACAGGTTGCCGGGGAGCTGTTTTTT. Drawing the rest from reference TRBV5-1 and TRBJ2-2, the complete variable domain is KAGVTQTPRYLIKTRGQQVTLSCSPISGHRSVSWYQQTPGQGLQFLFEYFSETQRNKGNFPGRFSGRQFSNSRSEMNVSTLELGDSALYLCASSLPLGQVAGELFFGEGSRLTVL.

This clonotype was seen repeatedly, ten times or more. As DNA, the CDR3 is TGCAGTGCTAGTGCCGGGGATCAGCCCCAGCATTTT. It translates to CSASAGDQPQHF. The rearrangement joins TRBV20-1 to TRBJ1-5; no definite D call. The ends were cut back, 3 bases at V and 5 bases at J, with 8 bases in the middle. CDR1 and CDR2 from the germline V gene are DFQATT and SNEGSKA (reference sequence). This CDR3 contains 12 residues.

This clonotype showed up many times. CDR3 region: CASSLVIQETQYF. The CDR3 nucleotides read TGTGCCAGCAGCTTAGTAATCCAAGAGACCCAGTACTTC. The chain links TRBV7-2 to TRBJ2-5, with unresolved D. The CDR3 spans 13 residues. With 1 base removed from V and 1 base from J, the gap between germline ends came to 4 bases. From germline, CDR1 is SGHTA and CDR2 FQGNSA.

Details on this clonotype: This could be a read error, since a much larger clone is one nucleotide away. The chain links TRBV18 to TRBJ2-4; D unclear. The CDR3 consists of 13 residues. CDR1 and CDR2 (germline): KGHSH, LQKENI. As DNA, the CDR3 is TGTGCCAGCTCACCACCTTCGGTCGTCATTAAGTACTTC. Amino acid sequence: CASSPPSVVIKYF.

This clonotype was seen many times. The rearrangement links TRBV19 to TRBJ2-2, with unresolved D. V was shortened by 8 bases and J by 6 bases, with 10 bases between the two germline ends. The germline gives CDR1 LNHDA, CDR2 SQIVND (reference sequence). The CDR3 totals 12 residues. The CDR3 spells CASRRRPGELFF. The CDR3 bases are TGTGCCAGTCGAAGAAGGCCCGGGGAGCTGTTTTTT. The full variable domain, with the rest looked up from reference TRBV19 and TRBJ2-2, is DGGITQSPKYLFRKEGQNVTLSCEQNLNHDAMYWYRQDPGQGLRLIYYSQIVNDFQKGDIAEGYSVSREKKESFPLTVTSAQKNPTAFYLCASRRRPGELFFGEGSRLTVL.

This clonotype was detected ten times or more. This rearrangement joins TRBV6-1 to TRBJ2-5, with 9 positions matching TRBD1. Per germline, CDR1 MNHNS and CDR2 SASEGT. V shed 6 bases, J shed 7 bases, and the junction held 12 bases outside the gene matches. This CDR3 region has 15 residues. The CDR3 nucleotides are TGTGCCAGCAGCCCCCCTGGGACAGGGAAGAGGACCCAGTACTTC. It yields the protein CASSPPGTGKRTQYF.

This clonotype was seen more than once but under ten times. The chain combines TRBV18 with TRBJ2-7; D may correspond to TRBD1 or TRBD2 (5 bases each). This CDR3 comprises 16 residues. The V end was cut by 1 base, the J end by 6 bases, with 19 bases between. The germline V gene has CDR1 KGHSH and CDR2 LQKENI. The CDR3 protein is CASSPQGPHSGSEQYF. The CDR3 region has the DNA TGTGCCAGCTCACCACAGGGACCCCACTCGGGTTCCGAGCAGTACTTC.

There are many counts of this clonotype. In DNA, the CDR3 is TGCGCCAGCAGCCAAGAAGCGAGCTCTGGAAACACCATATATTTT. This codes for CASSQEASSGNTIYF. The genes are TRBV4-1 and TRBJ1-3; D is undetermined. The V end lost 0 bases, the J end lost 0 bases, and 6 bases lay between the germline ends. The CDR3 contains 15 residues. From germline, CDR1 is MGHRA and CDR2 YSYEKL.